The source of this T cell receptor beta chain is a study of brain T cells in children with intractable seizures. Study-level points and caveats: Only CDR3 sequence similarity suggested viral specificity, without known HCMV serostatus. Pre- and post-surgery blood differed in depth, so pre-surgery absences may be undersampling.

Germline trimming cut 1 base from V and 6 bases from J; bases unmatched to any gene: 3. The CDR3 consists of 13 residues. CDR1 is SGHNT, CDR2 YENEEA, per germline. Only cases whose brain tissue showed the highest T cell transcript signatures were sequenced. At least one anti-epileptic drug was given before surgery. The method was immunoSEQ multiplex PCR; TCRdb's version includes in-frame clones alone and lacks a portion of them. The sample holds roughly 120,000 clones, approximately 94% seen once. Remarks on this clone: Its cognate antigen is unknown.

The V call is TRBV11-3, the J call TRBJ2-7, with 7 bases identical to TRBD2. This receptor was obtained from a boy younger than two with hemimegalencephaly and intractable seizures. This specimen consisted of peripheral blood, obtained at surgery. The CDR3 is CASSLVPGGEQYF. The CDR3 coding sequence is TGTGCCAGCAGCTTAGTCCCGGGAGGCGAGCAGTACTTC.